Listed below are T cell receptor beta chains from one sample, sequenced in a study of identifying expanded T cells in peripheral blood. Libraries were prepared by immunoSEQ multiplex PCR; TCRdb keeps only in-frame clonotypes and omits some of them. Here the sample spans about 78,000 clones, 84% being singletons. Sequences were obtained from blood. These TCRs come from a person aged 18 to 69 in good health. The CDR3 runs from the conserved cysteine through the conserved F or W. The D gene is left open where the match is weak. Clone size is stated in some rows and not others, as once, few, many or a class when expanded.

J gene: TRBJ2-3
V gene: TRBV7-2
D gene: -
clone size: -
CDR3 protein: CASSFLTDTQYF
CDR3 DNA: TGTGCCAGCAGCTTTCTCACTGATACGCAGTATTTT

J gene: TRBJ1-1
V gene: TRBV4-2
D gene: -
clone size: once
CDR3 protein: CASSQDGGTKVTEAFF
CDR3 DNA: TGTGCCAGCAGCCAAGATGGAGGGACCAAGGTCACTGAAGCTTTCTTT

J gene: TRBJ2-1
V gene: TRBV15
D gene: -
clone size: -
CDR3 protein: CATSRAPGNEQFF
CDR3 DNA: TGTGCCACCAGCAGAGCCCCCGGCAATGAGCAGTTCTTC

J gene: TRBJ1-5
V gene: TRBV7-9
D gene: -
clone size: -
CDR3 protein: CASSLERNQPQHF
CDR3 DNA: TGTGCCAGCAGCTTAGAAAGGAATCAGCCCCAGCATTTT

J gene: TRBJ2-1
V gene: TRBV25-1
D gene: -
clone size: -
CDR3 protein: CASSEYSGASSYNEQFF
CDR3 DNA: TGTGCCAGCAGTGAATATTCCGGGGCGAGCTCCTACAATGAGCAGTTCTTC

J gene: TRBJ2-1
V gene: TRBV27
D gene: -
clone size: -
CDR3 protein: CASSLLDREGAEQFF
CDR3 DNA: TGTGCCAGCAGTTTACTCGACAGGGAGGGCGCTGAGCAGTTCTTC

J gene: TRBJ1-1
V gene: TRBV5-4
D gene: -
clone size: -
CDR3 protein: CASSLPGLFTEAFF
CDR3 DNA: TGTGCCAGCAGCTTGCCGGGGCTTTTTACTGAAGCTTTCTTT

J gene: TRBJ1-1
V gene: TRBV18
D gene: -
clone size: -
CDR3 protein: CASSPWRGITEAFF
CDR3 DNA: TGTGCCAGCTCACCATGGAGGGGGATCACTGAAGCTTTCTTT

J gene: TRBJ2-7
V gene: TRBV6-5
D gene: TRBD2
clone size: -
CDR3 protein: CASSILAGATYEQYF
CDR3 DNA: TGTGCCAGCAGCATCCTAGCGGGAGCGACCTACGAGCAGTACTTC

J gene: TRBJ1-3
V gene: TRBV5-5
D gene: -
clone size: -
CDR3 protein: CASSLGGETGNTIYF
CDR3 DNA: TGTGCCAGCAGCTTGGGCGGGGAAACTGGAAACACCATATATTTT

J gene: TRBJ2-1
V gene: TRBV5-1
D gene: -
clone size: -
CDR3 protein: CASSLTGDRVNEQFF
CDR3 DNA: TGCGCCAGCAGCCTAACCGGGGATAGAGTCAATGAGCAGTTCTTC

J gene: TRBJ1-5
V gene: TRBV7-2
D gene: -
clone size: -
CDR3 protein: CASSSGRRVGRDQPQHF
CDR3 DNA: TGTGCCAGCAGCTCTGGAAGGAGGGTCGGCAGAGATCAGCCCCAGCATTTT

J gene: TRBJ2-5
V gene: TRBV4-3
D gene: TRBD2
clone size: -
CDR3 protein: CASSQNTGGIGETQYF
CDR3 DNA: TGCGCCAGCAGCCAGAATACGGGGGGTATTGGAGAGACCCAGTACTTC

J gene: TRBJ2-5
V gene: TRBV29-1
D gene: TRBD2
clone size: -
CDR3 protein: CSVGGEGGSRETQYF
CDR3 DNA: TGCAGCGTTGGGGGGGAGGGAGGATCACGAGAGACCCAGTACTTC